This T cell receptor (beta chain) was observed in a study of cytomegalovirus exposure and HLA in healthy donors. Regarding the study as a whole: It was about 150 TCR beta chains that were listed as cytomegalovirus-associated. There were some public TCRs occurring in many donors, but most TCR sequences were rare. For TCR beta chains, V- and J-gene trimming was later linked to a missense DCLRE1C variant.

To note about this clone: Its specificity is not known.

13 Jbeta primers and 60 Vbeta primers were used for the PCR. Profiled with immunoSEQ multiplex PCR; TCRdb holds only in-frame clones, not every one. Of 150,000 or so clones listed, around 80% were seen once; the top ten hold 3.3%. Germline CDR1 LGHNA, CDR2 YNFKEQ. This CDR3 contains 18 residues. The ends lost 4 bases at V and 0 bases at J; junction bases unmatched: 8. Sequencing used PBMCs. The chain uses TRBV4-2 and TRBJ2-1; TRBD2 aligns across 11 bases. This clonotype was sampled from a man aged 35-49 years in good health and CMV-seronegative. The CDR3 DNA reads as TGTGCCAGCAGCCTCCTAGCGGGGGGCCCGAGCTCCTACAATGAGCAGTTCTTC. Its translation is CASSLLAGGPSSYNEQFF.